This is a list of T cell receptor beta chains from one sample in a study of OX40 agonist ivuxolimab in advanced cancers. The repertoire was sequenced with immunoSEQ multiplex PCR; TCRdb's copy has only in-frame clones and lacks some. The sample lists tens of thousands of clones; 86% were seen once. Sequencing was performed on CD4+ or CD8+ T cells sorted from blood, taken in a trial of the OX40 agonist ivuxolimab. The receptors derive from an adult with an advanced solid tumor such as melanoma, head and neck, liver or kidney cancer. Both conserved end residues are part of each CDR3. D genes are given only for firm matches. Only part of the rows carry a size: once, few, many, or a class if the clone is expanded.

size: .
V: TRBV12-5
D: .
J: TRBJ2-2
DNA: TGTGCTAGTGGTTTGCAGCAGGGAGGCTCCGGGGAGCTGTTTTTT
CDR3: CASGLQQGGSGELFF

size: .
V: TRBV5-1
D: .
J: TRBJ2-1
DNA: TGCGCCAGCAGCTTGATCGGGGGAGCCTCCTACAATGAGCAGTTCTTC
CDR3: CASSLIGGASYNEQFF

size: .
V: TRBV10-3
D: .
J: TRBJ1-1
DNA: TGTGCCATCGGGAGCAGGTTAAACACTGAAGCTTTCTTT
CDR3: CAIGSRLNTEAFF

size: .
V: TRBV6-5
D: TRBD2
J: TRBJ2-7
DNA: TGTGCCAGCACTGGTTTAGCGGGGGGTCGCGACGAGCAGTACTTC
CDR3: CASTGLAGGRDEQYF

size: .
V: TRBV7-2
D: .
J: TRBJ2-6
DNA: TGTGCCAGCAGCTTTTCGGGGCTAGGGGGGGCCAACGTCCTGACTTTC
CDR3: CASSFSGLGGANVLTF

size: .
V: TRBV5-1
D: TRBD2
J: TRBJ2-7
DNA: TGCGCCAGCAGCCCAACGCTGGCGGGGGGAGGCGAGCAGTACTTC
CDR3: CASSPTLAGGGEQYF

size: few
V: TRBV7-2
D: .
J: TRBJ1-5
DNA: TGTGCCAGCAGCTGGGACCTGGGGGAGACCCAGCATTTT
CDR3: CASSWDLGETQHF

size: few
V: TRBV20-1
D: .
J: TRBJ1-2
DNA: TGCAGTCCCAGGGGCTACACCTTC
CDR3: CSPRGYTF

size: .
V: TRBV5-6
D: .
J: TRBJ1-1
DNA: TGTGCCAGCAAGAGGCTTTCGAACACTGAAGCTTTCTTT
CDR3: CASKRLSNTEAFF

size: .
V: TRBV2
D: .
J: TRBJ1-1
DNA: TGTGCCAGCAGTACAATGAACACTGAAGCTTTCTTT
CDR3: CASSTMNTEAFF

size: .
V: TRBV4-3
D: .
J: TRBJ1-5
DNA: TGCGCCAGCAGCCAAGAGGTCGCGCCAGGGGCCAATCAGCCCCAGCATTTT
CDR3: CASSQEVAPGANQPQHF

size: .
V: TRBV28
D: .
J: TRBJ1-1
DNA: TGTGCCAGCAGTTTAGGGCAGAGTCCTTTCTTT
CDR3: CASSLGQSPFF

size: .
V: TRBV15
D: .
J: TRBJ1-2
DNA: TGTGCCACCAGCATTCCCTCTGACAGGAGTCTCTATGGCTACACCTTC
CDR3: CATSIPSDRSLYGYTF

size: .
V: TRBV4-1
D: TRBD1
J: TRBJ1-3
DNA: TGCGCCAGCAGCCAAGGGGACAGGGGGCAATACACCATATATTTT
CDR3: CASSQGDRGQYTIYF

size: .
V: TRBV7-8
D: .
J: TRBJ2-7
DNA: TGTGCCAGCAGCGCAGGGTTTCCCTCCTACGAGCAGTACTTC
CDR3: CASSAGFPSYEQYF

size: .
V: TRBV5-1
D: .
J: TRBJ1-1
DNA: TGCGCCAGCAGCTTGGCCGGGGACGGTGCTGAAGCTTTCTTT
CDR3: CASSLAGDGAEAFF

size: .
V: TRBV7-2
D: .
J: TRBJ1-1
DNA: TGTGCCAGCAGCTTAGCATCGGGAACTGAAGCTTTCTTT
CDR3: CASSLASGTEAFF

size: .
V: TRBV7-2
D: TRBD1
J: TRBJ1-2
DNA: TGTGCCAGCAGCTCCGACAGGGACTATGGCTACACCTTC
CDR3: CASSSDRDYGYTF

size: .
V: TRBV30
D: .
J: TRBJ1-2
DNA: TGTGCCTGGAGTGACGGGCGCTATGGCTACACCTTC
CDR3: CAWSDGRYGYTF

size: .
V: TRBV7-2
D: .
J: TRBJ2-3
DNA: TGTGCCAGCAGCTTCGCTAGCGATACGCAGTATTTT
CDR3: CASSFASDTQYF

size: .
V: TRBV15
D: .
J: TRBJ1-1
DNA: TGTGCCACCAGCAGAGAGCTCTCTTTGAGCACTGAAGCTTTCTTT
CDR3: CATSRELSLSTEAFF

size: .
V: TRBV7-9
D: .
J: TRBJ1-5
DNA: TGTGCCAGCAGCTTAGGGGGACGGGCCAATCAGCCCCAGCATTTT
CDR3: CASSLGGRANQPQHF

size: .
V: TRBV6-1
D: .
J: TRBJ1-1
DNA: TGTGCCAGCAGTAGGAGGAACACTGAAGCTTTCTTT
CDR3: CASSRRNTEAFF

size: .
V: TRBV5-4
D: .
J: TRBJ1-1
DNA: TGTGCCAGCAGCTTGGAAATCAACACTGAAGCTTTCTTT
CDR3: CASSLEINTEAFF

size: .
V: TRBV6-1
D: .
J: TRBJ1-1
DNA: TGTGCCAGCAGTGTTCCAGAGGGTGAAGCTTTCTTT
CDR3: CASSVPEGEAFF

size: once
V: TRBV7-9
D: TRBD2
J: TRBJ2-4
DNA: TGTGCCAGCAGCTCGACTAGCGGGGGAATTCAGTACTTC
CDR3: CASSSTSGGIQYF

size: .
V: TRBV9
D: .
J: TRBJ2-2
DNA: TGTGCCAGCAGCGCAAGGGACACCGGGGAGCTGTTTTTT
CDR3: CASSARDTGELFF

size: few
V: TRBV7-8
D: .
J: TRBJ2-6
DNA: TGTGCCAGCAGTTTAAGGAACAGGGATGGGGCCAACGTCCTGACTTTC
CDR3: CASSLRNRDGANVLTF

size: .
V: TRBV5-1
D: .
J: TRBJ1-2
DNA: TGCGCCAGCAGCCGGGAAGACGGGGGGATCTATGGCTACACCTTC
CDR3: CASSREDGGIYGYTF

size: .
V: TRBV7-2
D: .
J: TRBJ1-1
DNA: TGTGCCAGCAGCTTACTTGGACCGACGTTAGAAGCTTTCTTT
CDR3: CASSLLGPTLEAFF

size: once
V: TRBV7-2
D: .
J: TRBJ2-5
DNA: TGTGCCAGCAGCCCCCGAGGAAGACGCCAAGAGACCCAGTACTTC
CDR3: CASSPRGRRQETQYF

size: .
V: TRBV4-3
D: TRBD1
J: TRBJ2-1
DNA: TGCGCCAGCAGCCAAGTCGGACAGGGACGTGAGCAGTTCTTC
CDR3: CASSQVGQGREQFF

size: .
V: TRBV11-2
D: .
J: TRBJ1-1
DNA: TGTGCCAGCAGCTTGACAGCGATGGGGACTGAAGCTTTCTTT
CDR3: CASSLTAMGTEAFF

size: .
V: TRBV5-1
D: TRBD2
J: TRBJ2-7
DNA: TGCGCCAGCAGCTCGGGACTAGCGGGGGACCGCTCGTACTTC
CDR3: CASSSGLAGDRSYF

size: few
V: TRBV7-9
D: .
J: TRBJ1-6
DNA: TGTGCCAGCAGCCCACAAGGGGGAAAGCCCCTCCACTTT
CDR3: CASSPQGGKPLHF

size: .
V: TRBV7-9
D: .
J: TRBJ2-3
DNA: TGTGCCAGCAGCCAGGGCCTCCCCACAGATACGCAGTATTTT
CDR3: CASSQGLPTDTQYF

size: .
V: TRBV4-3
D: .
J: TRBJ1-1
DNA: TGCGCCAGCAGCCAAGTTATCGCGGGGACTGAAGCTTTCTTT
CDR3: CASSQVIAGTEAFF

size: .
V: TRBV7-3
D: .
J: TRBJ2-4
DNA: TGTGCCAGCAGCATCGGCCCGAACTCAGACATTCAGTACTTC
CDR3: CASSIGPNSDIQYF

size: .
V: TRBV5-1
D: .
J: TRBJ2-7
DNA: TGCGCCAGCAGCTTGGGGGTCGTGAACGAGCAGTACTTC
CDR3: CASSLGVVNEQYF

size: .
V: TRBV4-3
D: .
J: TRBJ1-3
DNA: TGCGCCAGCAGCCAAGCCCTGGACAGACCTGGAAACACCATATATTTT
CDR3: CASSQALDRPGNTIYF

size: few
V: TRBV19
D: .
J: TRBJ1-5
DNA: TGTGCCAGTAGTATAGCAGGGAATAATCAGCCCCAGCATTTT
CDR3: CASSIAGNNQPQHF

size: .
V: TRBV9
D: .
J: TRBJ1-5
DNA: TGTGCCAGCAGCGTTGGCGTGGCTCAGCCCCAGCATTTT
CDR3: CASSVGVAQPQHF

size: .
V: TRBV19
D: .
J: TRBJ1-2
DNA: TGTGCCAGTACAAGAACTAACTATGGCTACACCTTC
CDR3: CASTRTNYGYTF

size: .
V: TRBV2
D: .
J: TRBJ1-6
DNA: TGTGCCAGCAGTGCAGGGACTGAATCACCCCTCCACTTT
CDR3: CASSAGTESPLHF

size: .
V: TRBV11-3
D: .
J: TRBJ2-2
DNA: TGTGCCAGCAGCCAGCGGGTAGCGAACACCGGGGAGCTGTTTTTT
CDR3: CASSQRVANTGELFF

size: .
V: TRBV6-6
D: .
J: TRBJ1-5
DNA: TGTGCCAGCAGGCTAGATAGCAATCAGCCCCAGCATTTT
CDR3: CASRLDSNQPQHF

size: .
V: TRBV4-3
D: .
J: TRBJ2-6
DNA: TGCGCCAGCAGCCAATCATCCCTCAGATCTGGGGCCAACGTCCTGACTTTC
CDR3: CASSQSSLRSGANVLTF

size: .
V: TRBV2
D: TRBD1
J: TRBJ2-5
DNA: TGTGCCAGCAGTGAAAAGGACAGGGACGAGACCCAGTACTTC
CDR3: CASSEKDRDETQYF

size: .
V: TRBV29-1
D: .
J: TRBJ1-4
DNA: TGCAGCGCCCTCCGGGGCCTCGGGAGCGAAAAACTGTTTTTT
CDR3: CSALRGLGSEKLFF

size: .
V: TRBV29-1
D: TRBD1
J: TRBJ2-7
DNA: TGCAGCTTACGGACAGGGGGGCTCGAGCAGTACTTC
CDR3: CSLRTGGLEQYF

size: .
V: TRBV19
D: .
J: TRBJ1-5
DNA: TGTGCCAGTAGAGGGGGGAGGTGGGTAGAAAGCAATCAGCCCCAGCATTTT
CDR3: CASRGGRWVESNQPQHF

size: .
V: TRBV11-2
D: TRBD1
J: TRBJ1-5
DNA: TGTGCCAGCAGCTTCCGGGACAGGGTTAATGGTCAGCCCCAGCATTTT
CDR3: CASSFRDRVNGQPQHF

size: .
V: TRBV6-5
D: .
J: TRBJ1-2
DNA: TGTGCCAGCAGTTCAACCACAGGGCGAAATGGCTACACCTTC
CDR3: CASSSTTGRNGYTF

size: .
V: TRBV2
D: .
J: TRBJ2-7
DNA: TGTGCCACCAGAAGCTCCTACGAGCAGTACTTC
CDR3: CATRSSYEQYF